This T cell receptor (beta chain) came from a study of type 1 regulatory T cells. On the study more broadly: This in vitro CD4 product, T-allo10, is enriched for Tr1 cells and alloantigen-specific.

As concerns this clonotype: Its antigen is undetermined.

TCRdb re-called the reads through MiXCR, storing one row per CDR3 protein. The sample has 24,000 or so distinct CDR3 sequences, about 45% seen once. The germline V gene encodes CDR1 SGHRS and CDR2 YFSETQ. This CDR3 spans 17 amino acids. The V end was cut by 2 bases, the J end by 0 bases, with 12 bases between. V is TRBV5-1 and J is TRBJ2-6; D is perhaps TRBD1 (5 bases). The specimen was cultured T cells, either the whole culture or a sorted T cell fraction (not recorded which). This sequence originates from a human donor in good health. The CDR3 sequence: CASSFLDTSSGANVLTF. The CDR3 DNA follows: TGCGCCAGCAGCTTCCTGGACACCAGCTCTGGGGCCAACGTCCTGACTTTC.